Listed here are 12 T cell receptor beta chains from one sample, sequenced in a study of beta chain features in type 1 diabetes. Overall study findings and caveats: In every one of the four CD4+ subsets, TCRB CDR3s were moderately but significantly shorter in Type 1 diabetes patients.

No cognate antigen is known for these TCRs. Expressed TCRB transcripts got sequenced, as all isolated RNA was reverse transcribed. Here immunoSEQ multiplex PCR was the method, and the copy in TCRdb shows in-frame clones only, minus some. This sample has 200,000 to 300,000 clones, with roughly 10% found just once. The specimen was naive CD4+ T cells from blood. These receptors were collected from a man under 40 with type 1 diabetes.

The table lists this clone with a count of one. The chain recombines TRBV11-2 with TRBJ2-5; possible D gene TRBD2, 7 bases. This CDR3 comprises 12 residues. Trimming shortened V by 6 bases and J by 5 bases, and 10 bases separated the two germline ends. Germline CDR1 and CDR2: SGHAT and FQNNGV. In DNA, the CDR3 is TGTGCCAGCAGGGGGAGGGGGGAGACCCAGTACTTC. This translates into CASRGRGETQYF.

The chain links TRBV5-4 to TRBJ2-5; 9 nucleotides align to TRBD1. The V gene end was trimmed by 9 bases and the J gene end by 5 bases; junction bases not matched to a gene: 5. The germline V gene encodes CDR1 SGHNT and CDR2 YYREEE (reference sequence). This CDR3 spans 12 amino acids. CDR3 sequence (DNA): TGTGCCACTAGACAGGGGGGGGAGACCCAGTACTTC. Residues: CATRQGGETQYF. Together with reference TRBV5-4 and TRBJ2-5, the CDR3 gives the full variable domain: ETGVTQSPTHLIKTRGQQVTLRCSSQSGHNTVSWYQQALGQGPQFIFQYYREEENGRGNFPPRFSGLQFPNYSSELNVNALELDDSALYLCATRQGGETQYFGPGTRLLVL.

V is TRBV6-5 and J is TRBJ2-4, with D possibly matching TRBD1 (5 bases). The CDR3 totals 13 residues. Trimming cost V 8 bases and J 0 bases, with 8 bases left between them. Per the germline V gene, CDR1 is MNHEY and CDR2 is SVGAGI. CDR3 sequence: CASQGIAKNIQYF. The CDR3, as DNA: TGTGCCAGCCAGGGTATAGCCAAAAACATTCAGTACTTC.

This clone appeared a few times. Other DNA sequences within the sample encode an identical CDR3. The chain joins TRBV18 to TRBJ1-6; TRBD1 matches at 10 bases. CDR1 and CDR2 from the germline V gene are KGHSH and LQKENI. This CDR3 comprises 14 residues. J gave up 8 bases and V 3 bases, and 1 base lay outside the gene matches. CDR3 residues: CASSPGTGDSPLHF. CDR3 DNA: TGTGCCAGCTCACCCGGGACAGGGGATTCACCCCTCCACTTT. The full variable domain, its missing parts supplied by reference TRBV18 and TRBJ1-6, is NAGVMQNPRHLVRRRGQEARLRCSPMKGHSHVYWYRQLPEEGLKFMVYLQKENIIDESGMPKERFSAEFPKEGPSILRIQQVVRGDSAAYFCASSPGTGDSPLHFGNGTRLTVT.

The J gene is TRBJ2-1, the V gene TRBV11-2; possibly TRBD1 for D (5 bases). The length of the CDR3 is 18 residues. Germline lookup yields CDR1 SGHAT and CDR2 FQNNGV. The ends were cut back, 5 bases at V and 4 bases at J, with 24 bases in the middle. CDR3 amino acids: CASSPQTAILSLYNEQFF. In DNA form, the CDR3 reads TGTGCCAGCAGCCCGCAGACAGCTATCCTCTCCCTTTACAATGAGCAGTTCTTC.

J is TRBJ1-1 and V is TRBV27; tentative D call: TRBD1 (5 bases). CDR1 is MNHEY and CDR2 is SMNVEV in the germline V gene (reference sequence). V lost 11 bases and J lost 6, with 13 bases in between. The CDR3 extends over 11 amino acids. CDR3: CAAQGTPEAFF. The CDR3 DNA reads TGTGCCGCCCAGGGCACTCCTGAAGCTTTCTTT.

This clone has more than one count but fewer than ten. The chain employs TRBV28 and TRBJ1-2; D ambiguous. The CDR3 has 12 residues. Germline loops: CDR1 MDHEN, CDR2 SYDVKM. V shed 8 bases and J shed 5 bases, with 12 bases lying between them. The CDR3 DNA sequence: TGTGCCAGCGCATACACAGCTTATGGCTACACCTTC. Its translation is CASAYTAYGYTF.

V usage is TRBV19 and J usage is TRBJ2-2; possible D gene TRBD1, 6 bases. The CDR3 covers 15 residues. The V end was cut by 1 base, the J end by 2 bases, with 8 bases between. The V gene's germline CDR1 is LNHDA and CDR2 SQIVND (reference sequence). The CDR3 DNA sequence: TGTGCCAGTAGTATAGGGACAGCCAACACCGGGGAGCTGTTTTTT. Translating it yields CASSIGTANTGELFF.

The chain is built from TRBV9 and TRBJ1-5; TRBD1 matches at 7 bases. This CDR3 contains 15 residues. Germline V lookup: CDR1 SGDLS, CDR2 YYNGEE. Trimming removed 3 bases from V and 3 bases from J; junction bases left unmatched: 6. The DNA of the CDR3 is TGTGCCAGCAGCGCGACAGGGCAATTCAATCAGCCCCAGCATTTT. It encodes CASSATGQFNQPQHF. Combining the CDR3 with reference TRBV9 and TRBJ1-5 gives the whole variable domain DSGVTQTPKHLITATGQRVTLRCSPRSGDLSVYWYQQSLDQGLQFLIQYYNGEERAKGNILERFSAQQFPDLHSELNLSSLELGDSALYFCASSATGQFNQPQHFGDGTRLSIL.

This clone was seen only a few times. The V call is TRBV6-1, the J call TRBJ1-1; D is uncertain. The V gene lost 3 bases and the J gene lost 7 bases, with 15 bases spanning the gap. Germline lookup yields CDR1 MNHNS and CDR2 SASEGT. The CDR3 spans 14 residues. This CDR3 is CASSDHISGSEAFF. For the CDR3, the DNA is TGTGCCAGCAGTGATCATATATCGGGGAGTGAAGCTTTCTTT.

This clone turned up a few times. The CDR3 bases are TGTGCCAGCAGCTTTAGCGGGCCGGGGGAAGAGCAGTTCTTC. It is translated as CASSFSGPGEEQFF. The chain couples TRBV7-9 to TRBJ2-1, with TRBD2 matching 7 bases. The CDR3 sequence is 14 residues long. Unmatched junction bases numbered 9, after V lost 3 bases and J lost 10 bases. The V gene's germline CDR1 is SEHNR and CDR2 FQNEAQ (reference sequence).

This clone was seen a few times. The rearrangement links TRBV4-2 to TRBJ2-3, with 10 positions matching TRBD2. CDR3 length: 19 amino acids. Germline lookup yields CDR1 LGHNA and CDR2 YNFKEQ. V was clipped by 0 bases and J by 4 bases; unmatched bases: 13. CDR3 amino acids: CASSQDGAGGNLGADTQYF. CDR3 DNA sequence: TGTGCCAGCAGCCAAGACGGAGCGGGGGGGAACCTGGGGGCAGATACGCAGTATTTT.